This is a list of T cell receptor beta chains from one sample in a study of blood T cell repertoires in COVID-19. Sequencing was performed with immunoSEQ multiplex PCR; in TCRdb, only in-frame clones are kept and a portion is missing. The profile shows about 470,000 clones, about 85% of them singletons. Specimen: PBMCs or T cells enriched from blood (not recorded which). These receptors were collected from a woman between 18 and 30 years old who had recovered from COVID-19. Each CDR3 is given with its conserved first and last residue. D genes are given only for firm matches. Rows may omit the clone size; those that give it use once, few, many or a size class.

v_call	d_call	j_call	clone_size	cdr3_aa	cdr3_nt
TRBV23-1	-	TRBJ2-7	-	CASSHPGGGGTNYEQYF	TGCGCCAGCAGTCACCCTGGAGGGGGCGGAACGAACTACGAGCAGTACTTC
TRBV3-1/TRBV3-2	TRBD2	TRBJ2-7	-	CASSPGLAGGLVVEQYF	TGTGCCAGCAGCCCGGGACTAGCGGGGGGTCTAGTGGTTGAGCAGTACTTC
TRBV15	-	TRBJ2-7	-	CATSKRAQTYEQYF	TGTGCCACCAGCAAGCGGGCACAGACTTACGAGCAGTACTTC
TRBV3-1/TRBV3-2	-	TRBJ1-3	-	CASSPRLGAGNTIYF	TGTGCCAGCAGCCCGCGTTTAGGGGCAGGAAACACCATATATTTT
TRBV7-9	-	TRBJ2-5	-	CASSFGGGGETQYF	TGTGCCAGCAGCTTCGGGGGTGGAGGGGAGACCCAGTACTTC
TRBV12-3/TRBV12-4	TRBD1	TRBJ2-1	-	CASSSTGYNEQFF	TGTGCCAGCTCCTCGACAGGGTACAATGAGCAGTTCTTC
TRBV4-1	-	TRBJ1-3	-	CASSRLVARSGNTIYF	TGCGCCAGCAGCCGCCTCGTAGCGCGCTCTGGAAACACCATATATTTT
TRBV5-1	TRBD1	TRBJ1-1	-	CASSPGTVGTEAFF	TGCGCCAGCAGCCCAGGGACAGTTGGGACTGAAGCTTTCTTT
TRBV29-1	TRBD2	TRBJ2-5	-	CSTWTSGGLGETQYF	TGCAGCACGTGGACTAGCGGGGGGCTCGGGGAGACCCAGTACTTC
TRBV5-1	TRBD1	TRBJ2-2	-	CASSESPGGAGGELFF	TGCGCCAGCAGCGAAAGTCCAGGGGGCGCCGGCGGGGAGCTGTTTTTT
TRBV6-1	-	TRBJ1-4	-	CASSDGRVRNEKLFF	TGTGCCAGCAGTGACGGCCGGGTCAGAAATGAAAAACTGTTTTTT
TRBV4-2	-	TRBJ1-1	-	CASSLHLITANTEAFF	TGTGCCAGCAGCCTCCATCTAATAACAGCGAACACTGAAGCTTTCTTT
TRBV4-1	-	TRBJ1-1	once	CASSQMGIRGHEAFF	TGCGCCAGCAGCCAGATGGGCATTAGAGGGCACGAAGCTTTCTTT
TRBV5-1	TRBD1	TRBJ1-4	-	CASSGTGVDEKLFF	TGCGCCAGCAGCGGGACAGGGGTCGATGAAAAACTGTTTTTT
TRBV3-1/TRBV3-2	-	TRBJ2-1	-	CASSQEDSDEQFF	TGTGCCAGCAGCCAAGAGGACAGTGATGAGCAGTTCTTC
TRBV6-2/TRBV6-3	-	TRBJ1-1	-	CASSYSSQGREAFF	TGTGCCAGCAGTTACTCGTCCCAGGGGCGGGAAGCTTTCTTT
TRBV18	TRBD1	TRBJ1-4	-	CASSPGQGEKLFF	TGTGCCAGCTCACCCGGACAGGGTGAAAAACTGTTTTTT